This T cell receptor (beta chain) was captured by sequencing in a study of cytomegalovirus exposure and HLA in healthy donors. Broader study findings: The study listed some 160 cytomegalovirus-associated TCR beta chains.

The PCR made use of 60 Vbeta and 13 Jbeta primers. Clones were read by immunoSEQ multiplex PCR, and TCRdb kept only the in-frame ones, dropping some. The table shows about 170,000 clones, with 62% occurring only once. This clone was found a few times. Its antigen is unknown. The TCR originated in a man aged 35-49 years in good health and CMV-seronegative. Sequencing used PBMCs.

CDR3: CASRHGQTSSYEQYF. In DNA form, the CDR3 reads TGTGCCAGCAGACATGGACAGACAAGCTCCTACGAGCAGTACTTC. The chain is built from TRBV6-1 and TRBJ2-5; D is possibly TRBD1 (6 bases). The DNA matches TRBJ2-7 better at its end, which makes the J call doubtful. Germline V gene lookup returns CDR1 MNHNS and CDR2 SASEGT. The CDR3 sequence is 15 residues long.